The 26 T cell receptor beta chains below all came from one sample that was sequenced in a study of blood T cell repertoires in COVID-19. Generated by immunoSEQ multiplex PCR, the TCRdb table keeps only in-frame clones and is missing some. The table lists some 300,000 clones, 70% to 90% of them singletons, with approximately 9.4% in the top ten. The sample comprised PBMCs or T cells enriched from blood (not recorded which). These receptor sequences come from a woman in her forties who had recovered from COVID-19.

This rearrangement joins TRBV18 to TRBJ1-5; D is uncertain. Trimming cost V 5 bases and J 5 bases, with 10 bases left between them. Germline V lookup: CDR1 KGHSH, CDR2 LQKENI. The CDR3 is 13 amino acids. The CDR3 reads CASSFSGDQPQHF. The CDR3 bases are TGTGCCAGCTCATTTTCAGGCGATCAGCCCCAGCATTTT.

This clone showed up just once. The chain joins TRBV25-1 to TRBJ2-5; no clear D. V lost 0 bases and J 5 bases, leaving 7 bases between the germline ends. CDR3 length equals 13 residues. Germline V gene sequence: CDR1 MGHDK, CDR2 SYGVNS. The CDR3 spells CASSEYSVETQYF. The CDR3 bases are TGTGCCAGCAGTGAATACAGCGTGGAGACCCAGTACTTC. Full variable domain (remainder filled in from reference TRBV25-1 and TRBJ2-5): EADIYQTPRYLVIGTGKKITLECSQTMGHDKMYWYQQDPGMELHLIHYSYGVNSTEKGDLSSESTVSRIRTEHFPLTLESARPSHTSQYLCASSEYSVETQYFGPGTRLLVL.

The rearrangement links TRBV7-9 to TRBJ2-5, with D tentatively TRBD2 (6 bases). V shed 5 bases and J shed 1 base, with 14 bases lying between them. CDR3 length equals 15 residues. Germline V CDR1 and CDR2: SEHNR, FQNEAQ (reference sequence). The chain's CDR3 is CASSPGGTGQETQYF. The CDR3 nucleotides read TGTGCCAGCAGCCCGGGCGGGACCGGCCAAGAGACCCAGTACTTC.

V usage is TRBV5-1 and J usage is TRBJ2-7; D call uncertain. Germline CDR1 and CDR2: SGHRS and YFSETQ. V was pared by 0 bases and J by 3 bases, with 7 bases between. There are 13 residues in the CDR3. The CDR3 protein is CASSLGSVYEQYF. The CDR3 DNA reads as TGCGCCAGCAGCTTGGGGTCAGTCTACGAGCAGTACTTC.

The chain couples TRBV2 to TRBJ2-5, with 13 bases lining up with TRBD2. CDR1 and CDR2 from the germline V gene are SNHLY and FYNNEI. The CDR3 is 14 amino acids. V lost 6 bases, J lost 5 bases, and 3 bases stayed unmatched. The DNA for the CDR3 is TGTGCCAGCAGACGGACTAGCGGGGGTGAGACCCAGTACTTC. Its protein product is CASRRTSGGETQYF.

The chain is built from TRBV7-2 and TRBJ1-2, with 10 bases aligning to TRBD1. J lost 4 bases, V lost 1 base, and 6 bases had no gene match. CDR1 SGHTA and CDR2 FQGNSA come from the germline V gene. This CDR3 comprises 16 residues. Here the CDR3 reads CASSLGGQGRSYGYTF. DNA of the CDR3: TGTGCCAGCAGCTTAGGGGGACAGGGGAGATCCTATGGCTACACCTTC. The full variable domain, in which reference TRBV7-2 and TRBJ1-2 provide the parts outside the CDR3, is GAGVSQSPSNKVTEKGKDVELRCDPISGHTALYWYRQSLGQGLEFLIYFQGNSAPDKSGLPSDRFSAERTGGSVSTLTIQRTQQEDSAVYLCASSLGGQGRSYGYTFGSGTRLTVV.

The genes are TRBV6-2 or TRBV6-3 and TRBJ1-6; perhaps TRBD1 as D (6 bases). Trimming pared 0 bases from V and 10 bases from J, leaving 13 bases between. The germline gives CDR1 MNHEY, CDR2 SVGEGT. The CDR3 runs 15 residues. The CDR3 reads CASSYSLGGRSPLHF. For the CDR3, the DNA is TGTGCCAGCAGTTACTCCCTTGGGGGCCGGTCACCCCTCCACTTT.

The chain is built from TRBV7-9 and TRBJ2-1; 12 positions agree with TRBD2. Germline-derived CDR1 and CDR2 are SEHNR and FQNEAQ (reference sequence). CDR3 length: 17 residues. J lost 7 bases, V lost 0 bases, and 7 bases had no gene match. The CDR3 loop is CASSLAHRLAGDNEQFF. In nucleotides, the CDR3 is TGTGCCAGCAGCTTAGCCCACCGACTAGCGGGGGATAATGAGCAGTTCTTC.

This clone showed up just a few times. V gene TRBV11-3 combines with J gene TRBJ2-1, with 8 positions matching TRBD2. J gave up 6 bases and V 1 base, and 5 bases lay outside the gene matches. CDR1 is SGHNT and CDR2 is YENEEA in the germline V gene. The CDR3 contains 15 residues. CDR3 in amino acids: CASSLVIGRANEQFF. CDR3 DNA: TGTGCCAGCAGCTTAGTCATCGGGAGGGCCAATGAGCAGTTCTTC.

This chain connects TRBV24-1 to TRBJ2-7; TRBD1 matches at 9 bases. CDR3 size: 13 residues. CDR1 and CDR2 from the germline V gene are KGHDR and SFDVKD. J was trimmed by 5 bases and V by 3 bases; bases with no gene match: 1. CDR3 sequence (DNA): TGTGCCACCAGTGATGACAGGGGGAACGAGCAGTACTTC. Protein: CATSDDRGNEQYF.

This chain links TRBV3-1 (or the pseudogene TRBV3-2) with TRBJ2-2; D remains unclear. The V gene lost 4 bases and the J gene lost 4 bases, with 19 bases spanning the gap. The CDR3 sequence is 17 residues long. CDR1 LGHDT and CDR2 YNNKEL come from the germline V gene (reference sequence). The CDR3 protein is CASSPLRSEEFTGELFF. In DNA form, the CDR3 reads TGTGCCAGCAGCCCACTTAGGTCAGAGGAATTCACCGGGGAGCTGTTTTTT.

This chain connects TRBV11-2 to TRBJ2-1; possibly TRBD1 for D (6 bases). The CDR3 consists of 16 residues. The germline V and J ends were trimmed by 4 bases and 2 bases, with 15 bases remaining between them. The germline CDR1 and CDR2 sequences are SGHAT and FQNNGV. CDR3 nucleotides: TGTGCCAGCAGCTCCCCGCTGACAGGAGCCTACAATGAGCAGTTCTTC. Protein sequence: CASSSPLTGAYNEQFF.

CDR3 region: CASSSQPLQGAGELFF. CDR3 coding DNA: TGTGCCAGCAGCTCCCAGCCCTTACAGGGGGCCGGGGAGCTGTTTTTT. J is TRBJ2-2 and V is TRBV7-9; 8 bases line up with TRBD1. V lost 4 bases and J lost 6; bases outside the gene matches: 10. The germline V gene encodes CDR1 SEHNR and CDR2 FQNEAQ (reference sequence). The length of the CDR3 is 16 residues.

The chain has TRBV5-5 and TRBJ1-5, with TRBD1 matching 9 bases. V lost 0 bases and J lost 3; bases outside the gene matches: 4. The CDR3 sequence is 16 residues long. CDR1 SGHKS and CDR2 YYEKEE come from the germline V gene (reference sequence). CDR3 nucleotides: TGTGCCAGCAGCTTGGATGGGGACAGGGTCAATCAGCCCCAGCATTTT. Encoded protein: CASSLDGDRVNQPQHF.

The V and J genes are TRBV5-6 and TRBJ2-5; maybe TRBD1 (7 bases). Trimming pared 4 bases from V and 5 bases from J, leaving 12 bases between. CDR1 is SGHDT, CDR2 YYEEEE, per germline. The CDR3 sequence is 13 residues long. Here the CDR3 reads CASSVSGGETQYF. CDR3 nucleotides: TGTGCCAGCAGCGTTTCAGGGGGGGAGACCCAGTACTTC.

This clone was counted a few times. The DNA for the CDR3 is TGTGCCAGCAGCCAAGAGCCGACTAGCGGGATATACGAGCAGTACTTC. Translation: CASSQEPTSGIYEQYF. The chain uses TRBV3-1 (or the pseudogene TRBV3-2) and TRBJ2-7; 11 bases are shared with TRBD2. Germline V lookup: CDR1 LGHDT, CDR2 YNNKEL (reference sequence). This CDR3 has 16 residues. The J segment lost 4 bases and the V segment lost 0 bases, leaving 5 bases of the junction unmatched.

The gene calls are TRBV7-2 and TRBJ2-1; no definite D call. The CDR3 spans 14 residues. Germline V CDR1 and CDR2: SGHTA, FQGNSA. V was shortened by 0 bases and J by 9 bases, with 12 bases between the two germline ends. CDR3 coding DNA: TGTGCCAGCAGCTTAGCGGGCCTACACAGTGAGCAGTTCTTC. This gives the protein CASSLAGLHSEQFF.

This sequence joins TRBV28 and TRBJ1-1, with 8 bases lining up with TRBD1. Germline V gives CDR1 MDHEN, CDR2 SYDVKM. V shed 7 bases and J 4 bases; nucleotides not matched to a gene: 14. The CDR3 is 16 amino acids. In nucleotides, the CDR3 is TGTGCCAGCATCGACCCAGGGGGCGGGATGAGCACTGAAGCTTTCTTT. Its protein is CASIDPGGGMSTEAFF.

V usage is TRBV7-2 and J usage is TRBJ2-7; 7 bases fit TRBD2. J gave up 9 bases and V 10 bases, and 9 bases lay outside the gene matches. In germline, CDR1 is SGHTA, CDR2 FQGNSA. This CDR3 has 11 residues. Written as DNA, the CDR3 is TGTGCCAACCGGGAGGACTTTGCGCAGTACTTC. Translated: CANREDFAQYF. Combining the CDR3 with reference TRBV7-2 and TRBJ2-7 gives the whole variable domain GAGVSQSPSNKVTEKGKDVELRCDPISGHTALYWYRQSLGQGLEFLIYFQGNSAPDKSGLPSDRFSAERTGGSVSTLTIQRTQQEDSAVYLCANREDFAQYFGPGTRLTVT.

V gene TRBV15 combines with J gene TRBJ2-7; 9 nucleotides agree with TRBD2. Germline CDR1 is LNHNV and CDR2 is YYDKDF (reference sequence). CDR3 length: 14 amino acids. The V gene end was trimmed by 7 bases and the J gene end by 0 bases; junction bases not matched to a gene: 4. CDR3 loop: CATTPTSGSYEQYF. CDR3 in DNA: TGTGCCACCACACCGACTAGCGGCTCCTACGAGCAGTACTTC.

This clone appeared a few times. The chain employs TRBV2 and TRBJ1-5; no definite D call. Germline V gene sequence: CDR1 SNHLY, CDR2 FYNNEI. The germline V and J ends were trimmed by 4 bases and 6 bases, with 10 bases remaining between them. The CDR3 totals 13 residues. CDR3 coding DNA: TGTGCCAGCAGTGCTCTAGAGAGTCAGCCCCAGCATTTT. Its translation is CASSALESQPQHF.

V gene TRBV24-1 combines with J gene TRBJ2-2; 10 bases are shared with TRBD2. The J segment lost 1 base and the V segment lost 4 bases, leaving 5 bases of the junction unmatched. Per the germline V gene, CDR1 is KGHDR and CDR2 is SFDVKD. This CDR3 contains 17 residues. The CDR3 loop reads CATSDPSGGRNTGELFF. In DNA form, the CDR3 reads TGTGCCACCAGTGACCCTAGCGGGGGACGGAACACCGGGGAGCTGTTTTTT.

The rearrangement joins TRBV9 to TRBJ2-1, with D perhaps TRBD1 (6 bases). Trimming cost V 4 bases and J 6 bases, with 11 bases left between them. The CDR3 loop spans 13 amino acids. CDR1 is SGDLS and CDR2 is YYNGEE in the germline V gene. This CDR3 is CASSLKGGNEQFF. In nucleotides, the CDR3 is TGTGCCAGCAGCCTCAAAGGGGGCAATGAGCAGTTCTTC.

CDR3 bases: TGTGCCATCAGCAAGACAGGGGAACCGAACACTGAAGCTTTCTTT. Encoded protein: CAISKTGEPNTEAFF. This chain joins TRBV10-3 and TRBJ1-1, with TRBD1 matching 8 bases. This CDR3 has 15 residues. Trimming at V came to 6 bases and at J to 1 base, leaving 7 bases not matched to a gene. Germline loops: CDR1 ENHRY, CDR2 SYGVKD.

The CDR3 loop is CSVQGAGQPQHF. CDR3 bases: TGCAGCGTCCAGGGGGCAGGTCAGCCCCAGCATTTT. V gene TRBV29-1 combines with J gene TRBJ1-5; 8 positions agree with TRBD1. The CDR3 extends over 12 amino acids. V lost 6 bases and J lost 6; bases outside the gene matches: 4. Germline V gene lookup returns CDR1 SQVTM and CDR2 ANQGSEA.

The chain employs TRBV15 and TRBJ2-1, with D perhaps matching TRBD2 (6 bases). The V end was cut by 0 bases, the J end by 3 bases, with 15 bases between. Germline lookup yields CDR1 LNHNV and CDR2 YYDKDF (reference sequence). The CDR3 has 17 amino acids. The CDR3 protein is CATSREPSSGYYNEQFF. CDR3 sequence (DNA): TGTGCCACCAGCAGAGAACCCAGTAGCGGCTACTACAATGAGCAGTTCTTC. Complete variable domain (other parts from reference TRBV15 and TRBJ2-1): DAMVIQNPRYQVTQFGKPVTLSCSQTLNHNVMYWYQQKSSQAPKLLFHYYDKDFNNEADTPDNFQSRRPNTSFCFLDIRSPGLGDTAMYLCATSREPSSGYYNEQFFGPGTRLTVL.